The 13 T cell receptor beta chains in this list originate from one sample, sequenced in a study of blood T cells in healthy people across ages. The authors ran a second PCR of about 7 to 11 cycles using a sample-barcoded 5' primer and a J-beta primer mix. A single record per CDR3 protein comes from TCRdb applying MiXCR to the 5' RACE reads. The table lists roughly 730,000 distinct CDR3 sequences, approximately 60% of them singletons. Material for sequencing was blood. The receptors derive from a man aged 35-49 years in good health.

The CDR3 DNA sequence: TGTGCCAGCAGTGCTCCGAGAAACTATGGCTACACCTTC. Amino acid sequence: CASSAPRNYGYTF. The J gene is TRBJ1-2, the V gene TRBV25-1, with D hard to call. The germline CDR1 and CDR2 sequences are MGHDK and SYGVNS. The CDR3 runs to 13 residues. Trimming pared 4 bases from V and 2 bases from J, leaving 8 bases between.

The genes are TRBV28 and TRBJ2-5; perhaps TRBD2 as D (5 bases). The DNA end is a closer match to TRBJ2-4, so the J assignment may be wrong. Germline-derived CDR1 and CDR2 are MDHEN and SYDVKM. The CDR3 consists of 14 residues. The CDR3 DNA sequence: TGTGCCAGCACCCGAGCGGACCTTAAAAACATTCAGTACTTC. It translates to CASTRADLKNIQYF.

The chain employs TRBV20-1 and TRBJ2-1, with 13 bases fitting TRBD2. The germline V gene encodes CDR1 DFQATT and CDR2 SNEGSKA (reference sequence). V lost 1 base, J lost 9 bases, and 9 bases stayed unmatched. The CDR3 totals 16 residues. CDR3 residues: CSARGTSGGVLGEQFF. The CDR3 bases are TGCAGTGCTAGAGGGACTAGCGGGGGTGTACTAGGTGAGCAGTTCTTC.

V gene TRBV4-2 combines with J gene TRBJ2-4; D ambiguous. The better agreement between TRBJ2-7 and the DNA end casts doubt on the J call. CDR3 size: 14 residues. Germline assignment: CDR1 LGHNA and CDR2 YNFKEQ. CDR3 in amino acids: CASSQLKVDYEQYF. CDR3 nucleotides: TGTGCCAGCAGCCAACTAAAAGTAGACTACGAGCAGTACTTC.

CDR3 residues: CASRVRLAGGTGELFF. The DNA for the CDR3 is TGTGCCAGCAGAGTGAGACTAGCGGGGGGCACCGGGGAGCTGTTTTTT. The chain carries TRBV6-1 and TRBJ2-2, with 13 bases fitting TRBD2. The CDR3 has 16 residues. Germline lookup yields CDR1 MNHNS and CDR2 SASEGT. Germline trimming cut 6 bases from V and 4 bases from J; bases unmatched to any gene: 5.

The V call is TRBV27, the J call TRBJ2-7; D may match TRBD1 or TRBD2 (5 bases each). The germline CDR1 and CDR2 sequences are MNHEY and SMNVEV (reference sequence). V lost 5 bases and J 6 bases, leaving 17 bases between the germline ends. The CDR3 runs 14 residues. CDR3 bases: TGTGCCAGCAGTACCACCTCGGGGCCGAGCGAGCAGTACTTC. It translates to CASSTTSGPSEQYF.

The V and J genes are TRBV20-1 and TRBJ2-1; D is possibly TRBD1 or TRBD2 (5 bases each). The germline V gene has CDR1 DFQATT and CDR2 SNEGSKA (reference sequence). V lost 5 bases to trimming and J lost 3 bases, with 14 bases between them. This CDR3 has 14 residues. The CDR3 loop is CSAPLRGDYNEQFF. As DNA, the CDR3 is TGCAGTGCTCCCCTCCGGGGCGACTACAATGAGCAGTTCTTC.

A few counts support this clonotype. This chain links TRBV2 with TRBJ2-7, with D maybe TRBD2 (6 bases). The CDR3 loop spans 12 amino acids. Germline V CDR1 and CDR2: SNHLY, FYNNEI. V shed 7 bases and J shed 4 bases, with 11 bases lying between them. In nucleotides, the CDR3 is TGTGCCAGCACCGGAGCGGGTTACGAGCAGTACTTC. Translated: CASTGAGYEQYF.

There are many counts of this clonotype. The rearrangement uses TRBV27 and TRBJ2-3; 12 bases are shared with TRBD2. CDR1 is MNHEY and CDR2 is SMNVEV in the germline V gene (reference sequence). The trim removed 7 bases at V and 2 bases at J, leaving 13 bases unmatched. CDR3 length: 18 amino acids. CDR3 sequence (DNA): TGTGCCAGCACTCTATTTGGAGGACTAGCGGGGTCCACAGATACGCAGTATTTT. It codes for CASTLFGGLAGSTDTQYF.

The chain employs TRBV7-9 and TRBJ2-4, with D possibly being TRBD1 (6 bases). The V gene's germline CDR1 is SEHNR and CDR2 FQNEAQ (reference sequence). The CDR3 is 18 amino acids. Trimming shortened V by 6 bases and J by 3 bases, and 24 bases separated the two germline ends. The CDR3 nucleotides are TGTGCCAGCAGTCTTACGGCTATGACAGGTGGTCACAAAAACATTCAGTACTTC. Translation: CASSLTAMTGGHKNIQYF.

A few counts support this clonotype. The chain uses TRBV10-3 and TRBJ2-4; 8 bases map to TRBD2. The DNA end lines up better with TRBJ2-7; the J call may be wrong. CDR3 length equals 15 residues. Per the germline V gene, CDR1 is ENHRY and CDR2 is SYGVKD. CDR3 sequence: CAISDLAGTHHEQYF. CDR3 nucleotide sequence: TGTGCCATCAGTGATTTAGCGGGGACACACCACGAGCAGTACTTC.

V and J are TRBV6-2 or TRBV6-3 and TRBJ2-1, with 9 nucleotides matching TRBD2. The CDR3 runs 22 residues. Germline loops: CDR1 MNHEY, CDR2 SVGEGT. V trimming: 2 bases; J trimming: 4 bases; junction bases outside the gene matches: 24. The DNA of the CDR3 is TGTGCCAGCAGTTACGACGCAGGACGTAGACAGGTCCGACTAGCGGATTACAATGAGCAGTTCTTC. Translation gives CASSYDAGRRQVRLADYNEQFF.

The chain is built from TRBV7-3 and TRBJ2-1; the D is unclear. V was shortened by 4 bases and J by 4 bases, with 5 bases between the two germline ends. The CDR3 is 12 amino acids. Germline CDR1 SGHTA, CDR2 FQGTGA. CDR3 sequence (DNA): TGTGCCAGCAGCTCCCAGTACAATGAGCAGTTCTTC. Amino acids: CASSSQYNEQFF.